These 31 T cell receptor beta chains were all obtained from the same sample, sequenced in a study of T cells in Graves' hyperthyroidism and ophthalmopathy. The source material, RNA transcripts, was used to amplify TCR beta CDR3 regions. The study used the HTBI primer set for a first-round RT-PCR of the TCR CDR3. Each CDR3 protein is one row after TCRdb ran MiXCR on the multiplex PCR reads. The data contain approximately 420,000 distinct CDR3 sequences, roughly an eighth of them singletons. Specimen: blood. Receptors originate from a woman aged 18-30 years with Graves' hyperthyroidism.

The chain joins TRBV3-1 to TRBJ1-6; weak D call: TRBD1 (6 bases). Trimming pared 7 bases from V and 7 bases from J, leaving 17 bases between. This CDR3 contains 15 residues. Per the germline V gene, CDR1 is LGHDT and CDR2 is YNNKEL (reference sequence). The CDR3 is CASNFRGNNNSPLHF. Written as DNA, the CDR3 is TGTGCCAGCAACTTCAGGGGAAACAACAATTCACCCCTCCACTTT.

The rearrangement joins TRBV29-1 to TRBJ2-1, with 9 bases aligning to TRBD2. Germline loops: CDR1 SQVTM, CDR2 ANQGSEA. V was pared by 2 bases and J by 4 bases, with 12 bases of the junction left unmatched. This CDR3 region has 17 residues. The CDR3 loop is CSVEWLAGSSLYNEQFF. CDR3 nucleotide sequence: TGCAGCGTTGAATGGCTAGCGGGATCCTCACTTTACAATGAGCAGTTCTTC.

J is TRBJ2-1 and V is TRBV6-2 or TRBV6-3, with TRBD2 as a possible D gene (6 bases). The J call may be faulty, since TRBJ2-7 better matches the DNA end. The CDR3 is 13 amino acids. Per the germline V gene, CDR1 is MNHEY and CDR2 is SVGEGT. CDR3 sequence (DNA): TGTGCCAGCAGTGGGGACTCCCACAATGAGCAGTACTTC. Translating it yields CASSGDSHNEQYF.

The chain recombines TRBV4-1 with TRBJ2-7, with 7 positions matching TRBD1. The CDR3 has 14 amino acids. V dropped 4 bases and J dropped 2; count of bases not matched to a gene: 5. Germline-derived CDR1 and CDR2 are MGHRA and YSYEKL. The DNA of the CDR3 is TGCGCCAGCAGCCCCCACGGGACAGCCTACGAGCAGTACTTC. Translated, it gives CASSPHGTAYEQYF.

This clonotype appeared many times. This chain links TRBV28 with TRBJ1-2, with D perhaps matching TRBD1 (6 bases). Trimming took 4 bases from V and 5 from J, leaving 11 bases between them. The CDR3 covers 13 residues. Germline V CDR1 and CDR2: MDHEN, SYDVKM. The CDR3 DNA is TGTGCCAGCAGTTCTGGACAGCTGTATGGCTACACCTTC. Its translation: CASSSGQLYGYTF.

Ten or more counts support this clonotype. The V and J genes are TRBV12-3 or TRBV12-4 and TRBJ1-4; 10 bases align to TRBD1. The CDR3 is 15 amino acids. V lost 7 bases and J lost 5; bases outside the gene matches: 7. The CDR3 region is CASTRQGQGNEKLFF. CDR3 DNA sequence: TGTGCCAGCACCAGGCAGGGACAGGGGAATGAAAAACTGTTTTTT.

This clonotype was seen at least ten times. CDR3 protein: CATSDQIQGNEQFF. The DNA for the CDR3 is TGTGCCACCAGTGATCAAATACAGGGAAATGAGCAGTTCTTC. V is TRBV24-1 and J is TRBJ2-1, with D tentatively TRBD1 (6 bases). Looked up from germline, CDR1 is KGHDR and CDR2 is SFDVKD. CDR3 length equals 14 residues. V was cut by 3 bases and J by 7 bases, with 12 bases left in between.

The chain is built from TRBV20-1 and TRBJ2-7; 11 nucleotides line up with TRBD1. Germline V lookup: CDR1 DFQATT, CDR2 SNEGSKA (reference sequence). V lost 0 bases to trimming and J lost 0 bases; unmatched junction nucleotides: 1. The CDR3 is 15 amino acids. The CDR3 DNA is TGCAGTGCTAGAGACGGGACAGGGGGCTCCTACGAGCAGTACTTC. It encodes CSARDGTGGSYEQYF.

This clonotype showed up many times. This rearrangement joins TRBV2 to TRBJ2-2; no clear D gene. The CDR3 contains 12 residues. The germline V gene encodes CDR1 SNHLY and CDR2 FYNNEI. Trimming pared 8 bases from V and 3 bases from J, leaving 7 bases between. The CDR3 here is CASDRDTGELFF. The CDR3 DNA reads TGTGCCAGCGATAGGGACACCGGGGAGCTGTTTTTT.

The chain employs TRBV6-5 and TRBJ1-5; the D gene is possibly TRBD1 (6 bases). The CDR3 totals 16 residues. The ends were cut back, 4 bases at V and 7 bases at J, with 20 bases in the middle. Germline CDR1 reads MNHEY; CDR2 reads SVGAGI. In nucleotides, the CDR3 is TGTGCCAGCAGTTTTCAGGGGCGGGTAGTCGACCAGCCCCAGCATTTT. Translated: CASSFQGRVVDQPQHF.

The rearrangement links TRBV14 to TRBJ1-5; D is undetermined. This CDR3 is 18 amino acids long. Germline CDR1 reads SGHDN; CDR2 reads FVKESK. The V gene lost 0 bases and the J gene lost 2 bases, with 17 bases spanning the gap. The CDR3 DNA reads TGTGCCAGCAGCCAAGAGGGCCTCTACCCGAGGGGCAATCAGCCCCAGCATTTT. Residues: CASSQEGLYPRGNQPQHF.

In this sample, this clonotype turned up a few times. At one boundary the junction diverges from the germline segment, which might be a read error. This chain uses TRBV6-5 with TRBJ1-1; D gene ambiguous. The CDR3 contains 14 residues. CDR1 is MNHEY, CDR2 SVGAGI, per germline. The CDR3 reads CASSYKDYIPETFF. The DNA of the CDR3 is TGTGCCAGCAGTTACAAGGATTACATACCTGAAACTTTCTTT.

CDR3 residues: CASSLLWGNPYEQYF. In nucleotides, the CDR3 is TGTGCCAGCAGTTTACTCTGGGGGAACCCCTACGAGCAGTACTTC. V gene TRBV28 combines with J gene TRBJ2-7; either TRBD1 or TRBD2 may supply D (5 bases each). CDR3 length: 15 residues. Trimming took 2 bases from V and 2 from J, leaving 13 bases between them. Per the germline V gene, CDR1 is MDHEN and CDR2 is SYDVKM.

This clonotype was found many times. The genes are TRBV2 and TRBJ1-2; D is perhaps TRBD1 (6 bases). The CDR3 length is 12 residues. Trimming cost V 3 bases and J 8 bases, with 10 bases left between them. CDR1 and CDR2 (germline): SNHLY, FYNNEI. Here the CDR3 reads CASSDRGRGYTF. CDR3 nucleotides: TGTGCCAGCAGTGACAGGGGACGCGGCTACACCTTC.

This clonotype was found once. A clone one base away is much larger, so this may be a read error. The V and J genes are TRBV18 and TRBJ2-1; no definite D call. Germline CDR1 and CDR2: KGHSH and LQKENI. With 2 bases removed from V and 7 bases from J, the gap between germline ends came to 18 bases. The CDR3 is made up of 16 amino acids. Here the CDR3 reads CASSPLGRVIENEQFF. As DNA, the CDR3 is TGTGCCAGCTCACCATTAGGACGGGTAATCGAGAATGAGCAGTTCTTC.

About this clonotype: A read error may explain this, as a much larger clone is one base away. J is TRBJ2-3 and V is TRBV20-1, with a possible D match to TRBD2 (6 bases). Trimming took 0 bases from V and 3 from J, leaving 16 bases between them. The CDR3 runs to 16 residues. Per germline, CDR1 DFQATT and CDR2 SNEGSKA (reference sequence). This CDR3 reads CSARDVDGGETDTQYF. CDR3 DNA sequence: TGCAGTGCTAGAGATGTGGACGGGGGTGAGACAGATACGCAGTATTTT.

This clonotype has at least ten counts. The chain has TRBV28 and TRBJ1-5, with D unresolved. Trimming shortened V by 3 bases and J by 3 bases, and 9 bases separated the two germline ends. In germline, CDR1 is MDHEN, CDR2 SYDVKM. This CDR3 is 14 amino acids long. The CDR3 protein is CASSFYSYNQPQHF. In DNA, the CDR3 is TGTGCCAGCAGTTTCTACAGCTACAATCAGCCCCAGCATTTT.

The chain recombines TRBV2 with TRBJ2-5; D not resolved. Looked up from germline, CDR1 is SNHLY and CDR2 is FYNNEI. CDR3 size: 13 residues. V shed 4 bases and J shed 5 bases, with 11 bases lying between them. CDR3 residues: CASSVTVWETQYF. The CDR3 DNA reads as TGTGCCAGCAGTGTTACGGTATGGGAGACCCAGTACTTC.

This clonotype was seen more than once but under ten times. The genes are TRBV4-1 and TRBJ2-7; TRBD2 matches 8 bases. Germline lookup yields CDR1 MGHRA and CDR2 YSYEKL. V was clipped by 0 bases and J by 0 bases; unmatched bases: 7. The CDR3 contains 17 residues. For the CDR3, the DNA is TGCGCCAGCAGCCAAGATAGTGCTAGCGGGCTCTCCTACGAGCAGTACTTC. Translation: CASSQDSASGLSYEQYF.

This clonotype was detected many times. The genes are TRBV18 and TRBJ1-2; D is undetermined. This CDR3 is 15 amino acids long. CDR1 KGHSH and CDR2 LQKENI come from the germline V gene. Between the trimmed V and J ends, which lost 4 bases and 0 bases, there was a span of 12 bases. The CDR3 spells CASSRAPQANYGYTF. The CDR3 region has the DNA TGTGCCAGCTCACGAGCTCCCCAAGCTAACTATGGCTACACCTTC.

This clonotype was picked up a small number of times. The V call is TRBV30, the J call TRBJ2-7; TRBD2 matches 12 bases. The CDR3 extends over 15 amino acids. Germline assignment: CDR1 GTSNPN and CDR2 SVGIG (reference sequence). J lost 0 bases, V lost 4 bases, and 4 bases had no gene match. CDR3 nucleotide sequence: TGTGCCTGGAAGGGACTAGCGGGTAACTCCTACGAGCAGTACTTC. It translates to CAWKGLAGNSYEQYF.

This clonotype came up many times. The chain carries TRBV12-3 or TRBV12-4 and TRBJ1-1, with no clear D. Trimming took off 5 bases at V and 2 bases at J, with 6 bases between the two ends. The CDR3 has 12 amino acids. CDR3 sequence: CASSPTNTEAFF. The CDR3, as DNA: TGTGCCAGCAGTCCAACCAACACTGAAGCTTTCTTT.

The table lists this clonotype with many counts. V and J are TRBV3-1 and TRBJ2-1; D gene ambiguous. Germline-derived CDR1 and CDR2 are LGHDT and YNNKEL (reference sequence). The V gene lost 1 base and the J gene lost 9 bases, with 7 bases spanning the gap. The CDR3 sequence is 12 residues long. CDR3 sequence: CASSQVGREQFF. The CDR3 DNA is TGTGCCAGCAGCCAAGTAGGGCGTGAGCAGTTCTTC.

The table lists this clonotype with a few counts. The V call is TRBV6-1, the J call TRBJ1-1; 8 bases are shared with TRBD1. The ends lost 6 bases at V and 1 base at J; junction bases unmatched: 10. This CDR3 comprises 16 residues. Germline V lookup: CDR1 MNHNS, CDR2 SASEGT. The CDR3 DNA reads TGTGCCAGCAGAGGAGACAGGGGAACGGGGAACACTGAAGCTTTCTTT. It translates to CASRGDRGTGNTEAFF.

This clonotype has ten or more counts. The chain employs TRBV9 and TRBJ1-1, with 10 bases lining up with TRBD1. The CDR3 length is 17 residues. V shed 3 bases and J 1 base; nucleotides not matched to a gene: 9. Germline CDR1 reads SGDLS; CDR2 reads YYNGEE. The CDR3 region has the DNA TGTGCCAGCAGCGACCCGACAGGGGGCTTATCGAACACTGAAGCTTTCTTT. This encodes CASSDPTGGLSNTEAFF.

J is TRBJ2-7 and V is TRBV2; 10 nucleotides agree with TRBD2. This CDR3 contains 19 residues. The V gene end was trimmed by 5 bases and the J gene end by 7 bases; junction bases not matched to a gene: 23. CDR1 and CDR2 from the germline V gene are SNHLY and FYNNEI. The CDR3 loop reads CASSSSAALWLAGVGEQYF. CDR3 sequence (DNA): TGTGCCAGCAGTAGTTCCGCGGCCTTATGGCTAGCGGGAGTCGGAGAGCAGTACTTC.

The table lists this clonotype with many counts. This chain joins TRBV30 and TRBJ1-2; 9 positions agree with TRBD1. J gave up 4 bases and V 6 bases, and 6 bases lay outside the gene matches. CDR3 length equals 13 residues. Per the germline V gene, CDR1 is GTSNPN and CDR2 is SVGIG (reference sequence). Here the CDR3 reads CACTGGQGYGYTF. CDR3 coding DNA: TGTGCCTGCACAGGGGGACAGGGCTATGGCTACACCTTC.

This clonotype was detected many times. CDR3 coding DNA: TGTGCCTGGATTGGACAGACCACAGATACGCAGTATTTT. Translated, it gives CAWIGQTTDTQYF. The chain couples TRBV30 to TRBJ2-3, with D maybe TRBD1 (6 bases). The V end was cut by 4 bases, the J end by 2 bases, with 10 bases between. CDR3 length: 13 amino acids. The germline V gene encodes CDR1 GTSNPN and CDR2 SVGIG (reference sequence).

The chain links TRBV25-1 to TRBJ2-5; D remains unclear. The length of the CDR3 is 13 residues. Trimming left V 5 bases short and J 4 bases short, with 11 bases between. CDR1 is MGHDK and CDR2 is SYGVNS in the germline V gene. Here the CDR3 DNA reads TGTGCCAGCAGTCAGAAGGGTCGAGAGACCCAGTACTTC. It specifies CASSQKGRETQYF.

This clonotype showed up many times. This chain joins TRBV20-1 and TRBJ2-7; possible D gene TRBD2, 6 bases. Germline values: CDR1 DFQATT, CDR2 SNEGSKA (reference sequence). With 7 bases removed from V and 1 base from J, the gap between germline ends came to 11 bases. The CDR3 loop spans 12 amino acids. The CDR3 sequence is CSVRRGSYEQYF. CDR3 sequence (DNA): TGCAGTGTTCGGCGGGGATCCTACGAGCAGTACTTC.

This clonotype was seen repeatedly, ten times or more. The rearrangement joins TRBV4-2 to TRBJ2-7; the match to TRBD2 covers 8 bases. There are 15 residues in the CDR3. Germline V gives CDR1 LGHNA, CDR2 YNFKEQ. V gave up 0 bases and J gave up 2 bases; unmatched junction bases: 3. DNA for the CDR3: TGTGCCAGCAGCCAAGATCACGGGAGGGCCTACGAGCAGTACTTC. Its protein product is CASSQDHGRAYEQYF.